This T cell receptor beta chain was sequenced for a study of control samples from healthy donors and cancer patients. TCRdb keeps only in-frame clones here, not all; method: immunoSEQ multiplex PCR. The data contain 150,000 to 200,000 clones, around 91% of them singletons. CDR3 size: 12 residues. Germline CDR1 and CDR2: SEHNR and FQNEAQ (reference sequence). Between the trimmed V and J ends, which lost 3 bases and 8 bases, there was a span of 10 bases. The V and J genes are TRBV7-9 and TRBJ1-2; no reliable D call. The source of this sequence is a woman in her 50s in good health. Sequenced input: blood. The CDR3 coding sequence is TGTGCCAGCAGCTTCAATAAGAAAGGCTACACCTTC. It encodes CASSFNKKGYTF.